These 10 T cell receptor beta chains came from one sample sequenced in a study of glioma-infiltrating T cells after dendritic cell vaccination. Only in-frame clones appear in the TCRdb table, and some are missing; sequencing was by immunoSEQ multiplex PCR. This table holds more than 95,000 clones, roughly 79% found once. This specimen consisted of blood, obtained before dendritic cell vaccination. All receptors come from a human donor with glioblastoma.

The chain carries TRBV27 and TRBJ2-2; a possible D gene is TRBD2 (7 bases). This CDR3 spans 15 amino acids. Germline V CDR1 and CDR2: MNHEY, SMNVEV (reference sequence). Trimming left V 7 bases short and J 4 bases short, with 16 bases between. CDR3 amino acids: CASTEGGLSTGELFF. In DNA, the CDR3 is TGTGCCAGCACAGAGGGGGGGCTGAGCACCGGGGAGCTGTTTTTT.

The chain joins TRBV20-1 to TRBJ2-5, with D uncertain. The germline V gene has CDR1 DFQATT and CDR2 SNEGSKA (reference sequence). Trimming cost V 2 bases and J 4 bases, with 2 bases left between them. The CDR3 covers 10 residues. The CDR3 coding sequence is TGCAGTGCTAGACGAGAGACCCAGTACTTC. Its translation is CSARRETQYF.

V gene TRBV6-1 combines with J gene TRBJ2-5, with D uncertain. Germline assignment: CDR1 MNHNS and CDR2 SASEGT. Trimming shortened V by 3 bases and J by 4 bases, and 3 bases separated the two germline ends. The CDR3 sequence is 11 residues long. CDR3 protein: CASSDRETQYF. The CDR3 nucleotides read TGTGCCAGCAGTGATCGAGAGACCCAGTACTTC.

The chain joins TRBV7-3 to TRBJ2-6, with 10 bases aligning to TRBD1. V was clipped by 5 bases and J by 4 bases; unmatched bases: 14. The CDR3 extends over 19 amino acids. Germline values: CDR1 SGHTA, CDR2 FQGTGA. The CDR3 spells CASSKHGTGEFAGANVLTF. CDR3 sequence (DNA): TGTGCCAGCAGCAAACACGGGACAGGGGAATTCGCCGGGGCCAACGTCCTGACTTTC.

On this clone itself: The sample has other DNA sequences that encode this CDR3 too. In nucleotides, the CDR3 is TGTGCCAGCAGTTATAGCGGTTCTGGGGCCAACGTCCTGACTTTC. The encoded protein is CASSYSGSGANVLTF. The chain has TRBV6-5 and TRBJ2-6; TRBD2 might be the D (6 bases). This CDR3 region has 15 residues. CDR1 is MNHEY and CDR2 is SVGAGI in the germline V gene. The V and J ends lost 3 bases and 1 base respectively, with 7 bases between them.

The chain recombines TRBV6-1 with TRBJ1-1; D perhaps matches TRBD1 (5 bases). CDR3 length equals 13 residues. The V gene's germline CDR1 is MNHNS and CDR2 SASEGT. V was shortened by 8 bases and J by 3 bases, with 13 bases between the two germline ends. The CDR3 loop is CASGRTPDTEAFF. The CDR3, as DNA: TGTGCCAGCGGCCGGACACCCGACACTGAAGCTTTCTTT.

The chain is built from TRBV7-2 and TRBJ1-5, with 7 positions matching TRBD1. CDR1 SGHTA and CDR2 FQGNSA come from the germline V gene. With V trimmed by 6 bases and J by 4 bases, 9 bases remained unmatched. The CDR3 has 15 amino acids. This chain's CDR3 is CASSLTGLKNQPQHF. The DNA of the CDR3 is TGTGCCAGCAGTTTGACAGGGCTCAAGAATCAGCCCCAGCATTTT. Drawing the rest from reference TRBV7-2 and TRBJ1-5, the complete variable domain is GAGVSQSPSNKVTEKGKDVELRCDPISGHTALYWYRQSLGQGLEFLIYFQGNSAPDKSGLPSDRFSAERTGGSVSTLTIQRTQQEDSAVYLCASSLTGLKNQPQHFGDGTRLSIL.

The V call is TRBV6-6, the J call TRBJ1-6; D possibly corresponds to TRBD1 (6 bases). The CDR3 runs 15 residues. The V end lost 7 bases, the J end lost 8 bases, and 18 bases lay between the germline ends. The V gene's germline CDR1 is MNHNY and CDR2 SVGAGI (reference sequence). Here the CDR3 reads CASIEQGLGDSPLHF. CDR3 DNA: TGTGCCAGCATTGAACAGGGTTTAGGGGATTCACCCCTCCACTTT.

In its sample, this clone was seen a few times. The V and J genes are TRBV11-2 and TRBJ2-3; 12 nucleotides align to TRBD2. The germline CDR1 and CDR2 sequences are SGHAT and FQNNGV. This CDR3 has 17 residues. Trimming at V came to 1 base and at J to 5 bases, leaving 7 bases not matched to a gene. The CDR3 spells CASSLVTLAGGVDTQYF. The DNA of the CDR3 is TGTGCCAGCAGCTTAGTTACCCTAGCGGGGGGGGTAGATACGCAGTATTTT.

This rearrangement joins TRBV5-4 to TRBJ1-3; D may be TRBD1 (6 bases). The CDR3 consists of 14 residues. CDR1 is SGHNT and CDR2 is YYREEE in the germline V gene (reference sequence). Trimming removed 0 bases at V and 3 bases at J, with 7 bases between. CDR3 region: CASSLVGGGNTIYF. CDR3 in DNA: TGTGCCAGCAGCTTGGTAGGGGGTGGAAACACCATATATTTT.